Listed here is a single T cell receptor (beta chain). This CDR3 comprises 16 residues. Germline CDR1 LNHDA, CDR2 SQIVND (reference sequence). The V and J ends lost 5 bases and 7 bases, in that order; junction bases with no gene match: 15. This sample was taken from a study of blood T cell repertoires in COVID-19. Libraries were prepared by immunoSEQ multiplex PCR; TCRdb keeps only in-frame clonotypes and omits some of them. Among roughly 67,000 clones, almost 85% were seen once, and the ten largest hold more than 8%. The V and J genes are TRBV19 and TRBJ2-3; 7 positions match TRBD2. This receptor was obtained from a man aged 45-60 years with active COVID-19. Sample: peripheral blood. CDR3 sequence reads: CASSLLSGKSRNTQYF. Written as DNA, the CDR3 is TGTGCCAGTAGTCTCTTAAGCGGGAAGAGTAGGAATACGCAGTATTTT.